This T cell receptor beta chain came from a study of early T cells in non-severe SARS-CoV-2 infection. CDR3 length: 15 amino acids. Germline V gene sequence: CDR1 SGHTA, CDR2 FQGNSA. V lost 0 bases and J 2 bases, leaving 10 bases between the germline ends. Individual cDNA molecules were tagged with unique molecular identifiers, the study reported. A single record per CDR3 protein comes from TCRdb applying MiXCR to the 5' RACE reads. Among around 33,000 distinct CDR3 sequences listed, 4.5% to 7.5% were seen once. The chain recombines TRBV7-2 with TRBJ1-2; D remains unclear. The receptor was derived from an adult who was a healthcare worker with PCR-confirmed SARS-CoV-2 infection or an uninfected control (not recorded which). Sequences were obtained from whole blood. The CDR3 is CASSLAGWRNYGYTF. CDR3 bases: TGTGCCAGCAGCTTAGCGGGGTGGAGAAACTATGGCTACACCTTC.